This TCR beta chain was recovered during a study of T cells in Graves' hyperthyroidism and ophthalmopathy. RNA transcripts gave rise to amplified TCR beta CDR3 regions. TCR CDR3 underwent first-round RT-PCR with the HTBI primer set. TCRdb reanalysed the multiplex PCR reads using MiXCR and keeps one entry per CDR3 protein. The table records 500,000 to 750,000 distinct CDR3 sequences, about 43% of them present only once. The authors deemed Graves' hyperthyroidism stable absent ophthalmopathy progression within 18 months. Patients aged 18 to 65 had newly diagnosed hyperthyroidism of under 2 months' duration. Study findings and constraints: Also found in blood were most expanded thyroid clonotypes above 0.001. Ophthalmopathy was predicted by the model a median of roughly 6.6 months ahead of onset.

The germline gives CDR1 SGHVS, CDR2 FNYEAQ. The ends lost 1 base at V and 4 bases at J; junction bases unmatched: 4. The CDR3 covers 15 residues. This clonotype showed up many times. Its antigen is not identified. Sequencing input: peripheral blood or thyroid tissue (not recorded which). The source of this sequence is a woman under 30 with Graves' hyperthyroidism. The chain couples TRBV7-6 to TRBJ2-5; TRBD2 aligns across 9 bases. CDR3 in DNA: TGTGCCAGCAGCTTAGTTGGACTAGCGAGAGAGACCCAGTACTTC. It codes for CASSLVGLARETQYF.